Listed here is a single T cell receptor beta chain. Its specificity is unknown. This entry comes from a study of cytotoxic CD8 clonotypes in ibrutinib-treated CLL. Overall study: By median around 69 months, around twelve had progressed and about 15 stayed remitted; responses had been 2 complete and roughly 25 partial.

Method: immunoSEQ multiplex PCR; TCRdb's copy keeps in-frame clones and lacks some. The sample records 150,000 to 250,000 clones, about 72% being singletons. Study-level points and caveats: While tracking circulating CD8+ T-cell counts, baseline clonality exceeded that of age-matched healthy donors.

Germline V gives CDR1 LGHNA, CDR2 YNFKEQ. V lost 3 bases, J lost 2 bases, and 12 bases lay in between. This CDR3 region has 15 residues. This chain links TRBV4-2 with TRBJ2-3; the D is unclear. The material was PBMCs, obtained after 24 months of ibrutinib treatment. This clonotype was sampled from a human donor with chronic lymphocytic leukemia. The CDR3 nucleotides are TGTGCCAGCAGCCAGGAAATAGCCCCCACAGATACGCAGTATTTT. It codes for CASSQEIAPTDTQYF.